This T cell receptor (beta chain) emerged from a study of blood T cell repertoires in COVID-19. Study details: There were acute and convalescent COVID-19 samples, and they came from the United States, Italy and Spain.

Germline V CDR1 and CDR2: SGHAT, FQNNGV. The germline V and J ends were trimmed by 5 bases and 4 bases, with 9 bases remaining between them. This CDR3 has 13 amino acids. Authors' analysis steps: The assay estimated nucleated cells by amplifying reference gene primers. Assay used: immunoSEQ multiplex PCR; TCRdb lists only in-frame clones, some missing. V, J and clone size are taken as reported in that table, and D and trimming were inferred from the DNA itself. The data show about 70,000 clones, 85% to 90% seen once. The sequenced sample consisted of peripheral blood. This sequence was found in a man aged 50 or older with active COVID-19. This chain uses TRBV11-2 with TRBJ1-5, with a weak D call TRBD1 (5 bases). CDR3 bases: TGTGCCAGCAGCCCAGGGATGAATCAGCCCCAGCATTTT. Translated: CASSPGMNQPQHF.